This TCR beta chain originates from a study of T cell changes during pregnancy in multiple sclerosis. The CDR3 is made up of 16 amino acids. Trimming removed 3 bases from V and 7 bases from J; junction bases left unmatched: 9. Germline V gene sequence: CDR1 MDHEN, CDR2 SYDVKM. Here immunoSEQ multiplex PCR was the method, and the copy in TCRdb shows in-frame clones only, minus some. The repertoire holds about 33,000 clones, with about 90% as singletons. This chain uses TRBV28 with TRBJ1-4, with TRBD1 matching 9 bases. The specimen comprised CD4+ T cells from peripheral blood mononuclear cells, sampled in the third trimester of pregnancy. This sequence was found in a female donor in good health, enrolled as a control in a pregnancy study. As DNA, the CDR3 is TGTGCCAGCAGTTTCCGGGACAGGGTGAGAGCTGAAAAACTGTTTTTT. This translates into CASSFRDRVRAEKLFF.